This T cell receptor (beta chain) was found in a study of cytomegalovirus exposure and HLA in healthy donors (dated by TCRdb to 2016 to 2017). Background on the whole study: An earlier analysis of about 560 of the donors reported 250 to 300 Gb of sequence data and 117 million unique TCR beta sequences obtained from some 200 million T cells. All discovery cohort repertoires had been generated on a single sequencing platform. A separate validation cohort of roughly 130 different subjects was used in addition to the 666-subject first cohort. Rather than drawing on any new phenotypic data, the later analysis identified candidate immune exposures from TCR beta sequences and the way those sequences occurred across donors. A later genetic analysis used genome-wide SNP genotypes for about 65% of the roughly 670 donors, treating that subset as a discovery cohort. An earlier analysis of roughly 580 of the donors used high-throughput TCR beta sequencing to judge whether each TCR beta V gene segment behaved as functional or pseudogenic. Donor age, sex, ethnicity and CMV serostatus were compiled together with the repertoire data. High-throughput TCR immunosequencing, statistical association of individual TCRs with disease status, and machine learning were combined to predict cytomegalovirus infection status. The aim of the study was to test whether cataloging public T cell receptors could identify signatures of past pathogen exposure. The study used immunosequencing to profile the T cell repertoires of some 600 subjects and linked those repertoires to cytomegalovirus serostatus. An early release that covered around 590 HLA-typed donors contained about 300 gigabases of sequencing data and around 85 million unique TCR sequences. Of the roughly 400 genotyped donors, 81% fell in the genetic ancestry cluster associated with self-reported Caucasian donors. HLA typing covered class I and class II loci at four-digit resolution. About 5 DR-DQ haplotypes were handled as single units for association and clustering, since linkage in the cohort was strong. On average, roughly 240,000 unique TCR beta nucleotide sequences were sequenced per donor among a few hundred genotyped donors of the cohort, with around 19% of those sequences being non-productive. The number of donors typed differed by locus, with 629-630 for A, B, C, DRB1 and DQB1, roughly 520 for DQA1, 600 to 610 for DPA1, and roughly 450 for DPB1. To study patterns of TCR occurrence, a later analysis re-analyzed previously published TCR beta repertoires from several hundred donors and added high-resolution HLA genotyping.

Study-wide conclusions, independent of this receptor: Assigning TCR associations to individual alleles was difficult when HLA alleles, especially DR and DQ, strongly co-occurred. In this cohort, only TCR beta chains were sequenced, and detectable features were limited by the absence of alpha or paired-chain data. The authors suggested that the approach could potentially be extended to other disease states and immunological phenotypes. At a false discovery rate of 0.05, a later analysis linked under 20,000 TCR beta sequences to specific HLA alleles. A later analysis found that TCR association rates varied across HLA loci, with DRB1 alleles showing the most associated TCRs and HLA-C alleles the fewest. Fewer than 20 rarely observed V segments, including chromosome 9 orphons, were excluded from the earlier analysis of several hundred of the donors because counts were too low. In a later analysis, several top co-occurrence clusters were reported to appear linked to parvovirus B19, influenza, CMV and Epstein-Barr virus. While some public TCRs were present in many individuals, most TCR sequences turned up only very rarely across donors. Because some donors lacked HLA typing at each locus, the association tests relied only on the typed subset. Most CMV-associated TCR beta chains appeared to be HLA-restricted in a later analysis, and the HLA associations seemed to be driven largely by CMV exposure. Immune exposure information for the cohort was limited to CMV serostatus. A cluster of highly shared sequence variants was judged likely to represent a technical artifact of the sequencing pipeline. A later genetic analysis reported fewer N-insertions in productive TCRs among donors in an Asian-associated ancestry cluster than the roughly 620-donor mean. In an earlier analysis of some 640 of the donors, most TCR beta V segments were observed in productive rearrangements about 90% or about 30% of the time, broadly matching IMGT annotations. In vitro tests confirmed that a few of the cytomegalovirus-associated TCR beta chains recognize cytomegalovirus antigens. Presence/absence analyses assumed roughly uniform sequencing depth across donors, an assumption that may not hold. In both the original and validation cohorts, the classifier was reported to diagnose cytomegalovirus status with high specificity and sensitivity. In the study, about 150 TCR beta chains were listed as associated with cytomegalovirus. A later genetic analysis associated a missense DCLRE1C variant with V-gene and J-gene trimming of TCR beta chains, and an independent cohort replicated the association. A further reported finding was that TCR beta sequences accurately predicted the HLA-A and HLA-B alleles for most subjects in the first cohort. In a later analysis, HLA-associated TCR beta chains showed more clonal expansion and lower generation probabilities than non-associated chains that were equally common. Because the 87-base-pair reads could not distinguish some IMGT-functional V segments, including TRBV6-2 and TRBV6-3, those segments were excluded. Linkage disequilibrium might explain the correlated functional status among segregating V segments, but an unknown experimental factor could not be ruled out.

The cohort was made up of hundreds of healthy bone marrow donors. Cohort members were all nominally healthy when sampled, although unrecorded immune exposures were likely present. The donor tested CMV seropositive, placing the donor among the 290 or so seropositive members of the cohort. Every donor gave a peripheral blood sample, and the peripheral blood mononuclear cells from that sample were used for TCR beta sequencing. Genomic DNA was extracted from the blood cell samples with the Qiagen DNeasy Blood Extraction Kit. The germline V end is reduced by 6 bases and the J end by 9 bases; junction bases left unmatched: 11. Including cysteine and phenylalanine, the CDR3 has 13 amino acids. Only CDR3 DNA is held: 39 bases, read in frame from base 1. According to the germline V gene, CDR1 reads SNHLY and CDR2 reads FYNNEI. Regarding this clone: Its antigen specificity is not known.

Library creation used the immunoSEQ multiplex PCR assay. For the multiplex PCR, a mixture combining 60 forward primers for TCR Vbeta segments and 13 reverse primers for TCR Jbeta segments was used. The CDR3 region of rearranged TCR beta genes was amplified from genomic DNA with a multiplex PCR assay. Amplified TCR beta libraries were sequenced as 87-base-pair reads on the Illumina HiSeq System. The published analysis was carried out like this. A later analysis counted 75 million to 100 million unique TCR beta chains across the 666 repertoires, and some 11 million of these chains were shared by at least two donors. To remove PCR and sequencing errors, raw reads were error-corrected and collapsed into unique sequences using a nearest-neighbor algorithm that merged closely related sequences. V, D and J gene segments were assigned by aligning CDR3 sequences to IMGT reference sequences. For a sequence to be retained, a match of at least six nucleotides was required to both a V gene segment and a J gene segment. Rearrangements were called productive when the CDR3 lacked stop codons and stayed in frame with V and J; all others were non-productive. Following IMGT convention, CDR3 was defined as the stretch from the second conserved V-encoded cysteine up to the conserved J-encoded phenylalanine. The earlier analysis of about 590 of the donors excluded sequences that lacked an unambiguous match to a single V gene segment. An earlier analysis of almost 600 of the donors classified V segments as functional when productive rearrangements were above 56.7% and as segregating when the standard deviation between donors was above 5%. A statistical classification framework was built for diagnosing cytomegalovirus status from the catalog of TCR beta chain sequences. In a later analysis, TCR nucleotide sequences were compared against IMGT/GENE-DB human TR gene sequences so that V and J genes could be assigned. A later analysis assigned CDR3 sequences and most-parsimonious VDJ recombination scenarios with the TCRdist pipeline. A later analysis defined each TCR beta chain by its CDR3 amino acid sequence plus V-gene family, and excluded reads lacking a unique V-gene family. In a later analysis, fewer than 650 highly shared, low-generation-probability nucleotide sequences were removed to address suspected cross-contamination and a sequencing artifact. A later analysis calculated a clonal expansion index for each public chain from normalized within-repertoire ranks of inferred template counts. In a later analysis, generation probabilities were computed using a VDJ recombination model fitted to out-of-frame rearrangements, and the results were checked against IGoR. Hypergeometric tests were used in a later analysis to score TCR-TCR, TCR-HLA and TCR-CMV co-occurrence, with a repertoire-size bias correction applied to the TCR pairs. False discovery rates were estimated in a later analysis by permuting HLA or CMV assignments 20 times. A later analysis grouped co-occurring TCRs with DBSCAN, adding TCRdist sequence similarity when clustering within HLA-allele-positive subsets. Co-occurrence clustering excluded repertoires with fewer than 30,000 or more than 120,000 public chains, plus five with anomalous nucleotide sharing. This immuneACCESS table, as held by TCRdb, lists in-frame sequences with V and J called but not all clones. Of the missing ones, under half trace to an unresolved V gene in checked studies; the others have no known cause. The V and J calls and clone size are taken from that table; D and trimming were inferred from the DNA. The table held for this sample gives about 210,000 clones. In total, the top ten clones hold around 0.95% of the sample.

This TCR was sampled from a woman under 40 in good health and CMV-seropositive. Sample: PBMCs. Recombination connected TRBV2 to TRBJ2-7, and TRBD1 matches 7 of the central bases. The CDR3 region has the sequence CASSRDSGTGQYF. The nucleotides are TGTGCCAGCAGCCGGGACAGCGGTACGGGGCAGTACTTC.